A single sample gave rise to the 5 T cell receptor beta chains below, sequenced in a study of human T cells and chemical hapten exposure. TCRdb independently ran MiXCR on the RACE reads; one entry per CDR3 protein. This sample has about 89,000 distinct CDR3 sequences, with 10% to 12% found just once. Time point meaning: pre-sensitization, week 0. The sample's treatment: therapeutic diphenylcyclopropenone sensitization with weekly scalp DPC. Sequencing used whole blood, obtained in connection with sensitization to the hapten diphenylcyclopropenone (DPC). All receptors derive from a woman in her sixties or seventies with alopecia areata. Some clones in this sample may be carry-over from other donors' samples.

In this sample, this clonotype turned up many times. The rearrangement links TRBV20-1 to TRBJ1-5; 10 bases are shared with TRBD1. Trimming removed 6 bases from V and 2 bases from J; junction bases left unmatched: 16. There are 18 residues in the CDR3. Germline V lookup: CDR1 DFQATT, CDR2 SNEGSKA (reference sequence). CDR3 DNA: TGCAGTGCCAGAACTACCGGGACAGGGGCTCTTGGCAATCAGCCCCAGCATTTT. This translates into CSARTTGTGALGNQPQHF.

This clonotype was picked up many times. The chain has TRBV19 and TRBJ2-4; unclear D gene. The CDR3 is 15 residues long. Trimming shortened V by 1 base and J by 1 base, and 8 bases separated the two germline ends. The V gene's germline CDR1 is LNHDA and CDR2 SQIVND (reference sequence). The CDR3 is CASSIGLKAKNIQYF. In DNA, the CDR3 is TGTGCCAGTAGTATAGGGTTGAAGGCCAAAAACATTCAGTACTTC.

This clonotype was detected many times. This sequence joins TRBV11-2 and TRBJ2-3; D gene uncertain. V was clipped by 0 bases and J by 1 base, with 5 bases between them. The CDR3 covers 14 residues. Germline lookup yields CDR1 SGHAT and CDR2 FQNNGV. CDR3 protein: CASSLEGRTDTQYF. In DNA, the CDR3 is TGTGCCAGCAGCTTAGAGGGCCGCACAGATACGCAGTATTTT.

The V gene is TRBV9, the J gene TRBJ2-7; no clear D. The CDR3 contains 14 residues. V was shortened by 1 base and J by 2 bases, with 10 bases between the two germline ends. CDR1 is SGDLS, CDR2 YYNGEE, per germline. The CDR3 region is CASSVRQETYEQYF. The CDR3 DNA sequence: TGTGCCAGCAGCGTACGGCAAGAAACCTACGAGCAGTACTTC.

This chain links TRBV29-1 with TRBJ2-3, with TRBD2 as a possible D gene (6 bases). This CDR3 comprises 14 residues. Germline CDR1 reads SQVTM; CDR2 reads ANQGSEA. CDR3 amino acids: CRFEIGGCTDTQYF. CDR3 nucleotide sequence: TGCAGGTTCGAAATCGGAGGGTGCACAGATACGCAGTATTTT.